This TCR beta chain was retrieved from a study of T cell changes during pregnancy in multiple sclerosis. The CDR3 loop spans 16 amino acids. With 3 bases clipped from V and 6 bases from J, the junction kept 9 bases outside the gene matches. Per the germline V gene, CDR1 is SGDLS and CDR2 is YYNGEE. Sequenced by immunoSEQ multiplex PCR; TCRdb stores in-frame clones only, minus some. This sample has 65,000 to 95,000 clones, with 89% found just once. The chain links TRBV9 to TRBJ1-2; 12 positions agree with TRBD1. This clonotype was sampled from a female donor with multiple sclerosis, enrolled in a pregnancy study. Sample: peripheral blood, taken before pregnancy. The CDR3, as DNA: TGTGCCAGCAGCGGGGGAGGGGGGACAGGGGGCGATGGCTACACCTTC. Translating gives CASSGGGGTGGDGYTF.